This T cell receptor beta chain appears in the sequencing data of a study of shared clonotypes between healthy human individuals. Generated by immunoSEQ multiplex PCR, the TCRdb table keeps only in-frame clones and is missing some. The sample records under 600,000 clones, roughly 95% being singletons. This CDR3 region has 11 residues. The ends were cut back, 1 base at V and 11 bases at J, with 8 bases in the middle. CDR1 SGHTA and CDR2 FQGNSA come from the germline V gene. The source of this sequence is a woman in her 30s in good health. The specimen sequenced was naive CD4+ T cells sorted from blood. Subset: CD45RA+ positively selected. The chain is built from TRBV7-2 and TRBJ2-5; D gene unclear. CDR3: CASSLGREQYF. The CDR3 DNA reads TGTGCCAGCAGCTTAGGGCGAGAGCAGTACTTC.